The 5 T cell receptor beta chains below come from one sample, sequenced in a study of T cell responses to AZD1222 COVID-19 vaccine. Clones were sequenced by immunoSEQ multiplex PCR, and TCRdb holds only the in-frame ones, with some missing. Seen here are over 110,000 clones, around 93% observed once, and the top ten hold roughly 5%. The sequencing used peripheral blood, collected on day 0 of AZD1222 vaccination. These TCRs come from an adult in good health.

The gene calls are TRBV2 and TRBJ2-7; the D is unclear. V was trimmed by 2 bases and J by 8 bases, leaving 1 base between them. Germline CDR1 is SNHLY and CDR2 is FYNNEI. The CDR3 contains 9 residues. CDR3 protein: CASSEQQYF. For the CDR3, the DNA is TGTGCCAGCAGTGAACAGCAGTACTTC.

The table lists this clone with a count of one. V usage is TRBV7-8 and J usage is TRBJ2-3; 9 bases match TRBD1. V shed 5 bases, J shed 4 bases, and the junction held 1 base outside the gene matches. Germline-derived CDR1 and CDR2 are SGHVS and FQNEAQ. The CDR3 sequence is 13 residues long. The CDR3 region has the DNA TGTGCCAGCAGCCGGGACAGGGCAGATACGCAGTATTTT. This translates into CASSRDRADTQYF.

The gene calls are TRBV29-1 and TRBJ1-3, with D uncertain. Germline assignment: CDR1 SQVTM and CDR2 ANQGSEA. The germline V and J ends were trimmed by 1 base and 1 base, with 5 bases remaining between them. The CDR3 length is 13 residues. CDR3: CSVEVFSGNTIYF. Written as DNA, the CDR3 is TGCAGCGTTGAAGTTTTTTCTGGAAACACCATATATTTT.

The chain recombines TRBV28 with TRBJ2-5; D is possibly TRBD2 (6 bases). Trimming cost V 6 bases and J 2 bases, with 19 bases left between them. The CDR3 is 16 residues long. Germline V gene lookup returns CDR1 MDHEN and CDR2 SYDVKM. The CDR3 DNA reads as TGTGCCAGCAGCTCCTCCGGAGTAGCGGAGCAAGAGACCCAGTACTTC. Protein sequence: CASSSSGVAEQETQYF.

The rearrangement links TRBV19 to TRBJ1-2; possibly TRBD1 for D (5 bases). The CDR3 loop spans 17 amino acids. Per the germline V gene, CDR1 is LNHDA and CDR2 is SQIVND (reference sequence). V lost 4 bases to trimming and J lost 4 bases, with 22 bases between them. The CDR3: CASSRGGWVARGYGYTF. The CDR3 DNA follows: TGTGCCAGTAGTAGGGGCGGGTGGGTCGCCAGAGGCTATGGCTACACCTTC.